Described below is a single TCR beta chain sequence and its context. Germline V gives CDR1 LNHDA, CDR2 SQIVND (reference sequence). The CDR3 has 13 residues. Trimming removed 8 bases at V and 1 base at J, with 11 bases between. These data come from a study of blood T cell repertoires in COVID-19. The overall study: From T cells, B-cell-depleted T cells, or PBMCs came the material, which was cDNA or gDNA.

Original processing methods: Estimation of nucleated cell counts was performed using reference gene primer amplification. The table came from immunoSEQ multiplex PCR; TCRdb's copy has only in-frame clones and leaves some out. The DNA was the basis for D and trimming; V, J and clone size are from that table. The table records roughly 77,000 clones, around 90% of them present only once. The material sequenced was peripheral blood. The chain carries TRBV19 and TRBJ1-1, with a possible D match to TRBD1 (6 bases). The sequence derives from a man aged 50 or older with active COVID-19. DNA of the CDR3: TGTGCCAGTTCCGGGACACCGAACACTGAAGCTTTCTTT. Translating it yields CASSGTPNTEAFF.